This T cell receptor beta chain was documented in a study of T cell repertoires in MIS-A myocarditis. The CDR3 covers 16 residues. Trimming removed 1 base from V and 4 bases from J, with 13 bases in between. Germline CDR1 and CDR2: KGHSH and LQKENI. Clones were read by immunoSEQ multiplex PCR, and TCRdb kept only the in-frame ones, dropping some. The sample lists more than 9,000 clones; around 88% were seen once. The sequencing input was thoracic lymph node tissue obtained at autopsy. The TCR was taken from a man aged 18-30 years with fulminant myocarditis from multisystem inflammatory syndrome in adults (MIS-A) after COVID-19. The gene calls are TRBV18 and TRBJ2-2, with D unresolved. CDR3: CASSPRLASGTGELFF. Written as DNA, the CDR3 is TGTGCCAGCTCACCACGATTAGCTTCAGGCACCGGGGAGCTGTTTTTT.